The 6 T cell receptor beta chains below come from one sample, sequenced in a study of early T cells in non-severe SARS-CoV-2 infection. Using its own MiXCR run on the 5' RACE reads, TCRdb lists one record per CDR3 protein. This table holds some 22,000 distinct CDR3 sequences, roughly 4.7% found once. Sequencing was done on a sample of whole blood. The source of these receptors is an adult who was a healthcare worker with PCR-confirmed SARS-CoV-2 infection or an uninfected control (not recorded which).

At least ten counts were recorded for this clonotype. The rearrangement uses TRBV10-3 and TRBJ1-6; D is unclear. V dropped 8 bases and J dropped 1 base, with 6 bases sitting between them. The CDR3 loop spans 13 amino acids. Germline V gene data show CDR1 as ENHRY and CDR2 as SYGVKD. The CDR3 DNA is TGTGCCATCGGCCGGTCCTATAATTCACCCCTCCACTTT. The encoded protein is CAIGRSYNSPLHF.

This clonotype turned up a few times. The rearrangement joins TRBV27 to TRBJ1-1; the D gene is possibly TRBD1 (6 bases). The CDR3 length is 14 residues. CDR1 is MNHEY, CDR2 SMNVEV, per germline (reference sequence). V was pared by 2 bases and J by 5 bases, with 12 bases between. The chain's CDR3 is CASSLEGGWTEAFF. CDR3 bases: TGTGCCAGCAGTTTAGAGGGGGGGTGGACTGAAGCTTTCTTT.

This chain joins TRBV6-6 and TRBJ1-2; possible D gene TRBD1, 5 bases. Germline CDR1 MNHNY, CDR2 SVGAGI (reference sequence). V dropped 2 bases and J dropped 3 bases, with 13 bases sitting between them. This CDR3 spans 15 amino acids. In DNA, the CDR3 is TGTGCCAGCAGTTACAGAATGGGGGGAGACTATGGCTACACCTTC. As protein: CASSYRMGGDYGYTF.

This clonotype was seen at least ten times. The rearrangement uses TRBV28 and TRBJ1-6; D not resolved. The CDR3 covers 14 residues. The V and J ends lost 1 base and 13 bases respectively, with 14 bases between them. The germline CDR1 and CDR2 sequences are MDHEN and SYDVKM. The CDR3 region is CASSLSSQGYPLHF. CDR3 sequence (DNA): TGTGCCAGCAGTTTATCTTCACAAGGATACCCCCTCCACTTT.

This clonotype was detected ten times or more. The chain combines TRBV29-1 with TRBJ2-7; TRBD1 matches 7 bases. The V segment lost 1 base and the J segment 6 bases; nucleotides outside the gene matches: 3. CDR1 is SQVTM, CDR2 ANQGSEA, per germline. CDR3 length: 12 residues. The CDR3 bases are TGCAGCGTTGAAGGAACAGGGGTCGAGCAGTACTTC. Translation: CSVEGTGVEQYF.

The table lists this clonotype with many counts. V and J are TRBV28 and TRBJ2-1, with 8 bases fitting TRBD2. Per the germline V gene, CDR1 is MDHEN and CDR2 is SYDVKM. The CDR3 consists of 17 residues. Germline trimming cut 7 bases from V and 5 bases from J; bases unmatched to any gene: 16. CDR3 sequence reads: CASTDRSGGPLHNEQFF. The CDR3, as DNA: TGTGCCAGCACCGACAGGAGCGGGGGACCCCTTCACAATGAGCAGTTCTTC.